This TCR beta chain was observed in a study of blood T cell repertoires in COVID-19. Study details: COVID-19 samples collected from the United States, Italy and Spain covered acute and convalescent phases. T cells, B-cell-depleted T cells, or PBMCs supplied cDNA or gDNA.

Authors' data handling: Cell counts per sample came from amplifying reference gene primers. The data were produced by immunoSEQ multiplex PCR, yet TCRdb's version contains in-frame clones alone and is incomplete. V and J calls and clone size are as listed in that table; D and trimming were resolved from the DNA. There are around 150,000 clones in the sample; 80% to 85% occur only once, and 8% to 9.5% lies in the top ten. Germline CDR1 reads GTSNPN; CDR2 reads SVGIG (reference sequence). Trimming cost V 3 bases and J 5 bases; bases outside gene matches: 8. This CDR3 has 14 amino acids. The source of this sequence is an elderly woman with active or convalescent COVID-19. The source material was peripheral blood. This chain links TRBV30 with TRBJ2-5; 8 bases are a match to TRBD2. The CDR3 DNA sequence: TGTGCCTGGAGCCTCGGGGGGGCAGGGGAGACCCAGTACTTC. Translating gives CAWSLGGAGETQYF.